The 22 T cell receptor beta chains below come from one sample, sequenced in a study of cytomegalovirus exposure and HLA in healthy donors (dated by TCRdb to the late 2010s). Receptor libraries were prepared by the immunoSEQ multiplex PCR assay. TCRdb took this table from immuneACCESS and kept in-frame rearrangements with V and J called. Such tables lack part of the clones; where checked against another copy, unresolved V genes explain under half of the gap, and the rest is unexplained. This sample is represented by around 190,000 clones; 86% of them were singletons. The ten largest clones capture about 1.6% of the sample. The sequenced material came from PBMCs. These receptor sequences come from a woman between 18 and 29 years old in good health and CMV-seronegative.

The gene calls are TRBV4-1 and TRBJ1-2; no clear D gene. The CDR3 is made up of 13 amino acids. Germline-derived CDR1 and CDR2 are MGHRA and YSYEKL. Between the trimmed V and J ends, which lost 1 base and 6 bases, there was a span of 9 bases. The CDR3 here is CASSQVPWHGYTF. In nucleotides, the CDR3 is TGCGCCAGCAGCCAAGTCCCGTGGCATGGCTACACCTTC.

The chain has TRBV5-1 and TRBJ2-1; no firm D call. Germline-derived CDR1 and CDR2 are SGHRS and YFSETQ. V lost 5 bases and J lost 3, with 15 bases in between. The CDR3 has 15 residues. The CDR3 here is CASRQRQGYYNEQFF. The CDR3 coding sequence is TGCGCCAGCAGACAAAGACAAGGCTACTACAATGAGCAGTTCTTC.

The chain combines TRBV7-9 with TRBJ2-5, with D maybe TRBD2 (5 bases). This CDR3 is built from 14 residues. Trimming shortened V by 5 bases and J by 5 bases, and 15 bases separated the two germline ends. Per the germline V gene, CDR1 is SEHNR and CDR2 is FQNEAQ (reference sequence). The CDR3 sequence is CASSRLGSGETQYF. CDR3 nucleotides: TGTGCCAGCAGCCGCTTGGGGAGTGGCGAGACCCAGTACTTC. Filled out from reference TRBV7-9 and TRBJ2-5, the complete variable domain reads DTGVSQNPRHKITKRGQNVTFRCDPISEHNRLYWYRQTLGQGPEFLTYFQNEAQLEKSRLLSDRFSAERPKGSFSTLEIQRTEQGDSAMYLCASSRLGSGETQYFGPGTRLLVL.

This rearrangement joins TRBV10-3 to TRBJ2-7; D possibly corresponds to TRBD2 (6 bases). CDR1 and CDR2 (germline): ENHRY, SYGVKD. Trimming shortened V by 5 bases and J by 7 bases, and 21 bases separated the two germline ends. CDR3 length equals 15 residues. CDR3 sequence (DNA): TGTGCCATCAGTCGGGAGATCGGGACGGTAGAGGAGCAGTACTTC. This codes for CAISREIGTVEEQYF.

This chain links TRBV10-1 with TRBJ1-4; no clear D gene. Germline CDR1 reads WNHNN; CDR2 reads SYGVQD (reference sequence). Trimming took 6 bases from V and 8 from J, leaving 7 bases between them. The CDR3 covers 11 residues. CDR3 amino acids: CASSPREKLFF. The CDR3 DNA reads as TGCGCCAGCAGCCCTAGGGAAAAACTGTTTTTT.

CDR3 DNA: TGTGCCAGCAGCTCACAGGGGGCCTCGGCCCACGAGCAGTACTTC. This translates into CASSSQGASAHEQYF. The rearrangement uses TRBV28 and TRBJ2-7; 9 bases map to TRBD1. The germline gives CDR1 MDHEN, CDR2 SYDVKM. Trimming took 6 bases from V and 5 from J; bases not matched to a gene: 11. The CDR3 has 15 residues. The full variable domain, its missing parts supplied by reference TRBV28 and TRBJ2-7, is DVKVTQSSRYLVKRTGEKVFLECVQDMDHENMFWYRQDPGLGLRLIYFSYDVKMKEKGDIPEGYSVSREKKERFSLILESASTNQTSMYLCASSSQGASAHEQYFGPGTRLTVT.

This clone was detected once. The rearrangement uses TRBV5-1 and TRBJ1-2; tentatively, D is TRBD1 (6 bases). CDR3 length equals 15 residues. Germline loops: CDR1 SGHRS, CDR2 YFSETQ. Trimming removed 0 bases at V and 8 bases at J, with 17 bases between. CDR3 nucleotides: TGCGCCAGCAGCTTGGTTGCGGTGGCAGGGGAGGGCTACACCTTC. Encoded protein: CASSLVAVAGEGYTF.

The chain combines TRBV5-6 with TRBJ2-6, with 7 bases lining up with TRBD1. Trimming cost V 2 bases and J 0 bases; bases outside gene matches: 8. Germline CDR1 reads SGHDT; CDR2 reads YYEEEE. The CDR3 totals 18 residues. For the CDR3, the DNA is TGTGCCAGCAGCTTTTGGGACAGCGTTCTCTCTGGGGCCAACGTCCTGACTTTC. Its protein product is CASSFWDSVLSGANVLTF.

This clone has just a few counts. The chain uses TRBV6-1 and TRBJ2-5; 14 bases map to TRBD2. The trim removed 6 bases at V and 5 bases at J, leaving 5 bases unmatched. The CDR3 runs 15 residues. Germline assignment: CDR1 MNHNS and CDR2 SASEGT. The CDR3 region is CASSRLAGGGETQYF. Written as DNA, the CDR3 is TGTGCCAGCAGCAGACTAGCGGGAGGGGGGGAGACCCAGTACTTC.

The J gene is TRBJ2-7, the V gene TRBV10-1; D is ambiguous. The CDR3 extends over 12 amino acids. Trimming removed 0 bases at V and 6 bases at J, with 6 bases between. Germline V lookup: CDR1 WNHNN, CDR2 SYGVQD (reference sequence). CDR3 in amino acids: CASSESSGEQYF. In DNA form, the CDR3 reads TGCGCCAGCAGTGAGTCTAGTGGCGAGCAGTACTTC.

The rearrangement uses TRBV5-4 and TRBJ2-2; D remains unclear. Per the germline V gene, CDR1 is SGHNT and CDR2 is YYREEE (reference sequence). The CDR3 has 16 amino acids. The germline V and J ends were trimmed by 6 bases and 5 bases, with 20 bases remaining between them. The CDR3: CASINGERPFTGELFF. CDR3 bases: TGTGCCAGCATCAACGGAGAACGGCCCTTTACCGGGGAGCTGTTTTTT.

The genes are TRBV5-1 and TRBJ2-3, with 11 bases fitting TRBD1. V lost 3 bases and J lost 3; bases outside the gene matches: 6. Germline values: CDR1 SGHRS, CDR2 YFSETQ. CDR3 size: 16 residues. The CDR3 loop is CASSYRTGGNTDTQYF. In nucleotides, the CDR3 is TGCGCCAGCAGCTACCGGACAGGGGGCAATACAGATACGCAGTATTTT.

The V call is TRBV29-1, the J call TRBJ2-5, with a weak D call TRBD2 (5 bases). This CDR3 has 15 residues. V shed 6 bases and J shed 2 bases, with 19 bases lying between them. Germline V gives CDR1 SQVTM, CDR2 ANQGSEA. CDR3 nucleotide sequence: TGCAGCGTCGCCCCTCAAGGGAGCGTACAAGAGACCCAGTACTTC. Amino acid sequence: CSVAPQGSVQETQYF.

This clone was counted only a few times. CDR3 protein: CASSPGLGANQPQHF. The CDR3 DNA follows: TGTGCCAGCAGCCCTGGGCTAGGGGCCAATCAGCCCCAGCATTTT. The V call is TRBV7-9, the J call TRBJ1-5; D is possibly TRBD1 (5 bases). Germline CDR1 SEHNR, CDR2 FQNEAQ (reference sequence). V shed 5 bases and J shed 3 bases, with 14 bases lying between them. CDR3 length: 15 amino acids.

The genes are TRBV5-4 and TRBJ1-2, with D tentatively TRBD1 (6 bases). The CDR3 extends over 15 amino acids. Per germline, CDR1 SGHNT and CDR2 YYREEE (reference sequence). V lost 0 bases and J 1 base, leaving 10 bases between the germline ends. The CDR3 sequence: CASSLVQGFNYGYTF. Written as DNA, the CDR3 is TGTGCCAGCAGCTTGGTACAGGGCTTTAACTATGGCTACACCTTC. The full variable domain, completed using reference TRBV5-4 and TRBJ1-2, is ETGVTQSPTHLIKTRGQQVTLRCSSQSGHNTVSWYQQALGQGPQFIFQYYREEENGRGNFPPRFSGLQFPNYSSELNVNALELDDSALYLCASSLVQGFNYGYTFGSGTRLTVV.

The V gene is TRBV18, the J gene TRBJ2-5, with D possibly being TRBD1 (5 bases). Between the trimmed V and J ends, which lost 1 base and 5 bases, there was a span of 17 bases. CDR3 length: 16 amino acids. Germline assignment: CDR1 KGHSH and CDR2 LQKENI. CDR3 in amino acids: CASSPQGNWAQETQYF. CDR3 nucleotide sequence: TGTGCCAGCTCACCACAGGGGAATTGGGCCCAGGAGACCCAGTACTTC.

The V and J genes are TRBV2 and TRBJ1-2; TRBD1 aligns across 7 bases. This CDR3 region has 15 residues. The germline V gene has CDR1 SNHLY and CDR2 FYNNEI. V was pared by 6 bases and J by 6 bases, with 13 bases of the junction left unmatched. This chain's CDR3 is CASRGRQGGMDGYTF. The CDR3 region has the DNA TGTGCCAGCAGGGGAAGACAGGGAGGTATGGATGGCTACACCTTC.

V gene TRBV2 combines with J gene TRBJ2-5; the match to TRBD1 covers 9 bases. This CDR3 is 15 amino acids long. Germline-derived CDR1 and CDR2 are SNHLY and FYNNEI. With 5 bases clipped from V and 4 bases from J, the junction kept 8 bases outside the gene matches. CDR3 protein: CASSKDRGNRETQYF. The CDR3 nucleotides are TGTGCCAGCAGTAAAGACAGGGGGAATAGAGAGACCCAGTACTTC.

The chain carries TRBV5-6 and TRBJ2-5, with 10 positions matching TRBD1. Trimming took 0 bases from V and 6 from J; bases not matched to a gene: 11. The CDR3 contains 17 residues. Germline V gene data show CDR1 as SGHDT and CDR2 as YYEEEE. The chain's CDR3 is CASSLGGTGVVTKTQYF. The CDR3 bases are TGTGCCAGCAGCTTGGGGGGGACAGGGGTGGTGACGAAGACCCAGTACTTC. Complete variable domain (other parts from reference TRBV5-6 and TRBJ2-5): DAGVTQSPTHLIKTRGQQVTLRCSPKSGHDTVSWYQQALGQGPQFIFQYYEEEERQRGNFPDRFSGHQFPNYSSELNVNALLLGDSALYLCASSLGGTGVVTKTQYFGPGTRLLVL.

The chain combines TRBV7-9 with TRBJ1-1; no reliable D call. Per germline, CDR1 SEHNR and CDR2 FQNEAQ (reference sequence). V was clipped by 5 bases and J by 2 bases, with 12 bases between them. The CDR3 length is 14 residues. The CDR3 region is CASSIEGFNTEAFF. CDR3 sequence (DNA): TGTGCCAGCAGCATTGAGGGCTTCAACACTGAAGCTTTCTTT.

V usage is TRBV27 and J usage is TRBJ1-4, with a weak D call TRBD1 (5 bases). Trimming removed 3 bases from V and 0 bases from J, with 14 bases in between. The CDR3 is 17 residues long. The V gene's germline CDR1 is MNHEY and CDR2 SMNVEV (reference sequence). CDR3: CASSFARARSTNEKLFF. The DNA of the CDR3 is TGTGCCAGCAGTTTCGCCAGGGCGAGATCAACTAATGAAAAACTGTTTTTT.

The chain couples TRBV27 to TRBJ1-1; no definite D call. V lost 1 base to trimming and J lost 6 bases, with 9 bases between them. Germline loops: CDR1 MNHEY, CDR2 SMNVEV (reference sequence). CDR3 size: 13 residues. The CDR3: CASSLLSSAEAFF. The CDR3 bases are TGTGCCAGCAGTTTATTAAGCAGCGCTGAAGCTTTCTTT.